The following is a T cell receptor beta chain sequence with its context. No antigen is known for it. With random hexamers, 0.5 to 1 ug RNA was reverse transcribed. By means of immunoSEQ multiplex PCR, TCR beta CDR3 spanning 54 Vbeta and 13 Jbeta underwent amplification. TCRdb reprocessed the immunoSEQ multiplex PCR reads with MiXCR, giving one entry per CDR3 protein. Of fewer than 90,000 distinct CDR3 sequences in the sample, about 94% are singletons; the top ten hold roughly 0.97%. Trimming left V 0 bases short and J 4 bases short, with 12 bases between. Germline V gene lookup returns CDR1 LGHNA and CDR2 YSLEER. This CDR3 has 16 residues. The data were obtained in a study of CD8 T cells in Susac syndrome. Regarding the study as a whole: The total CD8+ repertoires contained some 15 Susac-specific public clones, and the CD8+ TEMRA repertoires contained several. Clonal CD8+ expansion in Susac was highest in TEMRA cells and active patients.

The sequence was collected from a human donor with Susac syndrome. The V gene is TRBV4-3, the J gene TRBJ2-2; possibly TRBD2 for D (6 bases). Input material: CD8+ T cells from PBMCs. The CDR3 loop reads CASSQDMIGGTGELFF. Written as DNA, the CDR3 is TGCGCCAGCAGCCAAGATATGATCGGGGGCACCGGGGAGCTGTTTTTT.